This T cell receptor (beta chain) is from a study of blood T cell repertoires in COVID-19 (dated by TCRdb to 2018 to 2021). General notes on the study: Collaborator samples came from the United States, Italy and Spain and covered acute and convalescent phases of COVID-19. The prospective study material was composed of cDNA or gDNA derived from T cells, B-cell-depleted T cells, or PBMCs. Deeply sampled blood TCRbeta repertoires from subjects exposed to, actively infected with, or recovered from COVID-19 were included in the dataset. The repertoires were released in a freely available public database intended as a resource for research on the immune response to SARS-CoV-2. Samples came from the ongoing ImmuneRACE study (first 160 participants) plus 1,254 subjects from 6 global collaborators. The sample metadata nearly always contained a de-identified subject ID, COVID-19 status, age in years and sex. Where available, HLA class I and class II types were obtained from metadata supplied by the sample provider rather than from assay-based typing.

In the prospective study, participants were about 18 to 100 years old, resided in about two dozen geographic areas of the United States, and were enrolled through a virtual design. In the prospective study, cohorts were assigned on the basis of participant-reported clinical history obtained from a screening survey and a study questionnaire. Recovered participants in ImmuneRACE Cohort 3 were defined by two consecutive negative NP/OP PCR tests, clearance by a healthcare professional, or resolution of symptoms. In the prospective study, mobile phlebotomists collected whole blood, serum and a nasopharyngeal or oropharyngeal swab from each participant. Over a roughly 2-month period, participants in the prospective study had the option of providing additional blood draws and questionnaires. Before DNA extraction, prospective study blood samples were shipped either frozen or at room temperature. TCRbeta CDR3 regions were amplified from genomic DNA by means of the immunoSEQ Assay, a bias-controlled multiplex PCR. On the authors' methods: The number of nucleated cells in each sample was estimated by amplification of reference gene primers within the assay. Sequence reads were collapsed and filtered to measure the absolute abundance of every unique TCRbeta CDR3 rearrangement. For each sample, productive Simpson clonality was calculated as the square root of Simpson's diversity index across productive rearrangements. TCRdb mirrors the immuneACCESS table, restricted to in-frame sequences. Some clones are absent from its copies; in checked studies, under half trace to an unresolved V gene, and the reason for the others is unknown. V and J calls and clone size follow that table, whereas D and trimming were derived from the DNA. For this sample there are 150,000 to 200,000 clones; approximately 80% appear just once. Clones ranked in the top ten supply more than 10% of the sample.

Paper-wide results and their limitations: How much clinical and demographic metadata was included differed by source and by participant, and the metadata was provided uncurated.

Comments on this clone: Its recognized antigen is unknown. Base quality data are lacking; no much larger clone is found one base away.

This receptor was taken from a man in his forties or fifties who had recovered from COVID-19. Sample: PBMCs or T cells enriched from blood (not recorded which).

Read as DNA, the sequence is TGTGCCAGCAGCTTAGGGGACAGCTTAGGCGAGCAGTACTTC. Translated, this is CASSLGDSLGEQYF. The sequence joins TRBV7-9 to TRBJ2-7; TRBD1 agrees with 7 junctional bases. According to the germline V gene (reference sequence), CDR1 reads SEHNR and CDR2 reads FQNEAQ. Counted from cysteine to phenylalanine, this CDR3 has 14 amino acids. Just the 42-base CDR3 DNA is kept, in frame starting at base 1. Trimming accounts for 1 base at V and 6 bases at J, while the number of junction bases matched to no gene is 6.